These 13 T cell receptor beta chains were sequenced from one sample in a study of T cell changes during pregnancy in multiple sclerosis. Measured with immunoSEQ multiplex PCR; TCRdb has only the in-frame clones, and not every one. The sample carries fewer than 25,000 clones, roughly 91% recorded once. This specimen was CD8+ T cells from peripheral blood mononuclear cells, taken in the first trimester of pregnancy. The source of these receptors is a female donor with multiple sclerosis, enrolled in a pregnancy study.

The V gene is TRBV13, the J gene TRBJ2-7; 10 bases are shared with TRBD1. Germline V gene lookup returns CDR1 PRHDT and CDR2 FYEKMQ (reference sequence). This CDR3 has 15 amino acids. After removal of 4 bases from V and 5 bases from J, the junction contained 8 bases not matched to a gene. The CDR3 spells CASSSPSDRGNEQYF. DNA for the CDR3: TGTGCCAGCAGCTCGCCCTCGGACAGGGGGAACGAGCAGTACTTC.

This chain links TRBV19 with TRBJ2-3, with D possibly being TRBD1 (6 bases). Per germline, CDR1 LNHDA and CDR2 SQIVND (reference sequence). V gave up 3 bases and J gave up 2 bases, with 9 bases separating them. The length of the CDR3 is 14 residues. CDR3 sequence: CASSIWTVTDTQYF. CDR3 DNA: TGTGCCAGTAGTATCTGGACAGTCACAGATACGCAGTATTTT.

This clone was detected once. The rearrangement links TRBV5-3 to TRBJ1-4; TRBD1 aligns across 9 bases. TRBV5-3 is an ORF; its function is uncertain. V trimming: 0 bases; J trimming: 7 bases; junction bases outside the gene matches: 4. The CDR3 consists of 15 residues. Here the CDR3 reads CARSLVTGGFEKLFF. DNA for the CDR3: TGTGCCAGAAGCTTGGTAACAGGGGGCTTTGAAAAACTGTTTTTT.

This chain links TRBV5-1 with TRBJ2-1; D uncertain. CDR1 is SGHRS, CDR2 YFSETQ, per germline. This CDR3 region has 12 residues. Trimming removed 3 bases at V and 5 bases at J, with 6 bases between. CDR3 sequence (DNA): TGCGCCAGCAGCTCCGGTGACAATGAGCAGTTCTTC. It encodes CASSSGDNEQFF.

The CDR3 protein is CASSLVSGSRYNEQFF. The CDR3 bases are TGTGCCAGCAGCTTAGTATCCGGGAGTCGCTACAATGAGCAGTTCTTC. This chain joins TRBV7-9 and TRBJ2-1, with TRBD2 as a possible D gene (6 bases). Germline-derived CDR1 and CDR2 are SEHNR and FQNEAQ (reference sequence). This CDR3 is built from 16 residues. The V gene lost 1 base and the J gene lost 3 bases, with 13 bases spanning the gap. Together with reference TRBV7-9 and TRBJ2-1, the CDR3 gives the full variable domain: DTGVSQNPRHKITKRGQNVTFRCDPISEHNRLYWYRQTLGQGPEFLTYFQNEAQLEKSRLLSDRFSAERPKGSFSTLEIQRTEQGDSAMYLCASSLVSGSRYNEQFFGPGTRLTVL.

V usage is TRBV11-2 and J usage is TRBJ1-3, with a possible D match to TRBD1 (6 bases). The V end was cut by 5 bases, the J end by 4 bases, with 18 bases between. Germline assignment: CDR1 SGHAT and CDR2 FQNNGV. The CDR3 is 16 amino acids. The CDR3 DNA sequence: TGTGCCAGCAGCCAACCAAGGCCAGGGGCAGGAAACACCATATATTTT. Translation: CASSQPRPGAGNTIYF.

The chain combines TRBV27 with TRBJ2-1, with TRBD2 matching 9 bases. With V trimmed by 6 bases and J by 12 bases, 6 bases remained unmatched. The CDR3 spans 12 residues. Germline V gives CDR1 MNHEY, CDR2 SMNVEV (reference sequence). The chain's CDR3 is CASSTLAGVQFF. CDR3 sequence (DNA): TGTGCCAGCAGCACACTAGCGGGCGTGCAGTTCTTC.

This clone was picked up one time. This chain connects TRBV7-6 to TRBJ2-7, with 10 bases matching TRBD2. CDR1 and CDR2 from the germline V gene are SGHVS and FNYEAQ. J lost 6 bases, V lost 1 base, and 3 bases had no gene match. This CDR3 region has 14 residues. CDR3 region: CASSLGTSGFEQYF. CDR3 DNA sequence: TGTGCCAGCAGCTTAGGGACTAGCGGTTTCGAGCAGTACTTC.

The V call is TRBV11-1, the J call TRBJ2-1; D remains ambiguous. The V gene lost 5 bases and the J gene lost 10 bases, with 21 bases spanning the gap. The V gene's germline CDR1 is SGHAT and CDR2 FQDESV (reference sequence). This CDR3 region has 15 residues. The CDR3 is CASSLYSKPPFEQFF. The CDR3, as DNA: TGTGCCAGCAGCCTGTACAGTAAACCTCCTTTCGAGCAGTTCTTC.

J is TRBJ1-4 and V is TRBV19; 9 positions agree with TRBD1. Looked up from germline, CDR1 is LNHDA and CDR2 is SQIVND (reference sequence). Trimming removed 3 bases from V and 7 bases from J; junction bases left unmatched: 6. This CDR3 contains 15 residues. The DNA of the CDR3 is TGTGCCAGTAGTATTGAGGGGACAGGGATTGAAAAACTGTTTTTT. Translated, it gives CASSIEGTGIEKLFF.

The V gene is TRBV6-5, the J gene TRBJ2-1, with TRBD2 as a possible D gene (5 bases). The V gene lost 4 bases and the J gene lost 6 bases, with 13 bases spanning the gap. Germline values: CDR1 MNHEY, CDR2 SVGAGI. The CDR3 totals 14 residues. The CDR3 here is CASSSLLVPNEQFF. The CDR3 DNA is TGTGCCAGCAGTTCCCTACTAGTCCCCAATGAGCAGTTCTTC.

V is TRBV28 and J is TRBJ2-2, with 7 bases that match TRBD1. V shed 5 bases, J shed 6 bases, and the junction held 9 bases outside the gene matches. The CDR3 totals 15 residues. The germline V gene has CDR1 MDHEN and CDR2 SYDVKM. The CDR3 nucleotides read TGTGCCAGCAGTCCCAGACAGGGAAGGCCCGGGGAGCTGTTTTTT. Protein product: CASSPRQGRPGELFF. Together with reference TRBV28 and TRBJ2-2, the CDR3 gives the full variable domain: DVKVTQSSRYLVKRTGEKVFLECVQDMDHENMFWYRQDPGLGLRLIYFSYDVKMKEKGDIPEGYSVSREKKERFSLILESASTNQTSMYLCASSPRQGRPGELFFGEGSRLTVL.

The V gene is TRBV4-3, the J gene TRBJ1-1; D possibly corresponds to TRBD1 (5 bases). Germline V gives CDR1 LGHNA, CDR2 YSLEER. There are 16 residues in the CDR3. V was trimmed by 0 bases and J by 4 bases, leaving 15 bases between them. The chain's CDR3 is CASSQDWGTGSTEAFF. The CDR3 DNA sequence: TGCGCCAGCAGCCAAGATTGGGGGACTGGGTCCACTGAAGCTTTCTTT.